These 31 T cell receptor beta chains were all obtained from the same sample, sequenced in a study of blood T cell repertoires in COVID-19. The table came from immunoSEQ multiplex PCR; TCRdb's copy has only in-frame clones and leaves some out. The sample has 200,000 to 300,000 clones, 88% seen once. Sequenced material: PBMCs or T cells enriched from blood (not recorded which). The receptor source for this set is a woman in her thirties or forties with acute COVID-19.

This clone was seen only once. The chain has TRBV5-1 and TRBJ1-2, with D tentatively TRBD1 (5 bases). This CDR3 region has 13 residues. Germline V gene lookup returns CDR1 SGHRS and CDR2 YFSETQ. V lost 4 bases, J lost 8 bases, and 15 bases lay in between. This CDR3 reads CASSPDSQGGYTF. The CDR3 bases are TGCGCCAGCAGCCCCGACAGCCAGGGAGGCTACACCTTC.

The sample holds a few counts of this clone. The gene calls are TRBV2 and TRBJ2-7, with 13 bases matching TRBD2. Germline assignment: CDR1 SNHLY and CDR2 FYNNEI. V shed 5 bases, J shed 7 bases, and the junction held 8 bases outside the gene matches. The CDR3 is 15 residues long. CDR3 nucleotides: TGTGCCAGCAGTCCCACCCCACTAGCGGGGGGGGAGCAGTACTTC. It yields the protein CASSPTPLAGGEQYF.

V and J are TRBV9 and TRBJ1-4, with D tentatively TRBD1 (5 bases). CDR3 length: 14 amino acids. Trimming removed 3 bases from V and 4 bases from J, with 10 bases in between. Per germline, CDR1 SGDLS and CDR2 YYNGEE. The CDR3 sequence: CASSDRLVNEKLFF. In nucleotides, the CDR3 is TGTGCCAGCAGCGACAGGTTGGTTAATGAAAAACTGTTTTTT.

The chain carries TRBV19 and TRBJ2-1; 13 bases fit TRBD2. This CDR3 region has 15 residues. With 9 bases clipped from V and 3 bases from J, the junction kept 5 bases outside the gene matches. Germline V lookup: CDR1 LNHDA, CDR2 SQIVND (reference sequence). The CDR3 DNA reads as TGTGCCAGCATCCGGACTAGCGGGAGCTACAATGAGCAGTTCTTC. This encodes CASIRTSGSYNEQFF.

CDR3 amino acids: CASRVTGGIYEQYF. CDR3 in DNA: TGTGCCAGCAGAGTGACAGGGGGCATCTACGAGCAGTACTTC. The genes are TRBV27 and TRBJ2-7; 10 nucleotides line up with TRBD1. Trimming removed 6 bases from V and 3 bases from J; junction bases left unmatched: 5. This CDR3 contains 14 residues. Germline assignment: CDR1 MNHEY and CDR2 SMNVEV (reference sequence).

This chain links TRBV6-2 or TRBV6-3 with TRBJ2-3, with 9 bases identical to TRBD1. The CDR3 runs to 14 residues. Germline CDR1 is MNHEY and CDR2 is SVGEGT. Germline trimming cut 1 base from V and 10 bases from J; bases unmatched to any gene: 6. The chain's CDR3 is CASSYYRGLIPQYF. The CDR3, as DNA: TGTGCCAGCAGTTACTACAGGGGGCTGATCCCGCAGTATTTT.

The chain joins TRBV5-1 to TRBJ2-1; 8 bases map to TRBD2. The CDR3 has 13 residues. Germline V gene data show CDR1 as SGHRS and CDR2 as YFSETQ. V gave up 3 bases and J gave up 10 bases; unmatched junction bases: 6. CDR3 amino acids: CASSWGLGREQFF. The DNA of the CDR3 is TGCGCCAGCAGCTGGGGACTAGGTCGAGAGCAGTTCTTC.

This clone was seen a single time. Written as DNA, the CDR3 is TGTGCCTCCCTCACAAACCGCGGTTACGCATCGATGCAGTTCTTC. The encoded protein is CASLTNRGYASMQFF. The chain combines TRBV30 with TRBJ2-1; D uncertain. The germline V gene has CDR1 GTSNPN and CDR2 SVGIG (reference sequence). This CDR3 is built from 15 residues. Trimming took 7 bases from V and 12 from J, leaving 28 bases between them.

The chain couples TRBV12-3 or TRBV12-4 to TRBJ2-3; 8 bases fit TRBD1. The V gene end was trimmed by 10 bases and the J gene end by 4 bases; junction bases not matched to a gene: 1. The CDR3 totals 11 residues. The CDR3, as DNA: TGTGCCACACAGGGGGCAGATACGCAGTATTTT. It codes for CATQGADTQYF.

The chain employs TRBV21-1 and TRBJ1-5. TRBV21-1 is shown as a pseudogene. The CDR3 is 14 amino acids. DNA for the CDR3: TGTGCCCCCGGTGGGGGGGGTGACAATCAGCCCCAGCATTTT. This sequence encodes CAPGGGGDNQPQHF.

V gene TRBV24-1 combines with J gene TRBJ2-1; possibly TRBD1 for D (5 bases). This CDR3 has 13 residues. Deletions cut 7 bases from V and 14 bases from J, with 20 bases between. Germline-derived CDR1 and CDR2 are KGHDR and SFDVKD. The CDR3 DNA is TGTGCCACCAGCCCGACAGTTGCGCTATTCAAGTTCTTC. Its protein product is CATSPTVALFKFF.

The chain recombines TRBV4-1 with TRBJ2-5, with D hard to call. CDR1 is MGHRA and CDR2 is YSYEKL in the germline V gene. V was cut by 0 bases and J by 2 bases, with 10 bases left in between. The CDR3 totals 15 residues. This CDR3 reads CASSQDLDPQETQYF. In DNA, the CDR3 is TGCGCCAGCAGCCAAGATCTAGACCCACAAGAGACCCAGTACTTC.

The rearrangement joins TRBV24-1 to TRBJ2-5, with 7 bases matching TRBD1. The CDR3 is made up of 15 amino acids. Germline V CDR1 and CDR2: KGHDR, SFDVKD. The V gene end was trimmed by 2 bases and the J gene end by 6 bases; junction bases not matched to a gene: 8. In DNA, the CDR3 is TGTGCCACCAGTGATTCTCGGACAGGCCCGCAGACCCAGTACTTC. Translated, it gives CATSDSRTGPQTQYF.

The chain couples TRBV4-3 to TRBJ2-3; 7 bases align to TRBD2. The trim removed 5 bases at V and 5 bases at J, leaving 7 bases unmatched. There are 14 residues in the CDR3. Germline V gene lookup returns CDR1 LGHNA and CDR2 YSLEER. The CDR3 sequence is CASSLGGDGDTQYF. The CDR3 DNA is TGCGCCAGCAGCTTGGGGGGGGACGGAGATACGCAGTATTTT.

This chain joins TRBV28 and TRBJ1-4; D perhaps matches TRBD1 (5 bases). Trimming removed 5 bases from V and 0 bases from J, with 13 bases in between. This CDR3 has 16 residues. The germline gives CDR1 MDHEN, CDR2 SYDVKM. CDR3 residues: CASSPDQGATNEKLFF. DNA of the CDR3: TGTGCCAGCAGTCCCGATCAGGGTGCAACTAATGAAAAACTGTTTTTT.

This clone was picked up a small number of times. The DNA for the CDR3 is TGCGCCAGCAACTCAGGGGCTAGCGGTTACAATGAGCAGTTCTTC. Its protein is CASNSGASGYNEQFF. The rearrangement links TRBV5-1 to TRBJ2-1, with D maybe TRBD2 (7 bases). Trimming took off 6 bases at V and 4 bases at J, with 17 bases between the two ends. Germline V lookup: CDR1 SGHRS, CDR2 YFSETQ. This CDR3 contains 15 residues. Supplemented by reference TRBV5-1 and TRBJ2-1, the full variable domain reads KAGVTQTPRYLIKTRGQQVTLSCSPISGHRSVSWYQQTPGQGLQFLFEYFSETQRNKGNFPGRFSGRQFSNSRSEMNVSTLELGDSALYLCASNSGASGYNEQFFGPGTRLTVL.

V usage is TRBV5-1 and J usage is TRBJ2-1; the match to TRBD1 covers 7 bases. The ends lost 4 bases at V and 1 base at J; junction bases unmatched: 2. Germline V gene sequence: CDR1 SGHRS, CDR2 YFSETQ. There are 14 residues in the CDR3. The CDR3 bases are TGCGCCAGCAGCCCGGGACAGTCCTACAATGAGCAGTTCTTC. Translation: CASSPGQSYNEQFF.

The chain carries TRBV4-3 and TRBJ2-1; 8 bases map to TRBD2. Germline CDR1 LGHNA, CDR2 YSLEER. CDR3 size: 15 residues. V was clipped by 3 bases and J by 4 bases; unmatched bases: 5. In DNA, the CDR3 is TGCGCCAGCAGCCAGCCGGGACTAGGTTACAATGAGCAGTTCTTC. It translates to CASSQPGLGYNEQFF.

The genes are TRBV28 and TRBJ2-2; TRBD1 agrees at 10 bases. After removal of 11 bases from V and 5 bases from J, the junction contained 5 bases not matched to a gene. The length of the CDR3 is 13 residues. Germline assignment: CDR1 MDHEN and CDR2 SYDVKM. The chain's CDR3 is CAGGQGVTGELFF. The CDR3 bases are TGTGCCGGCGGACAGGGGGTTACCGGGGAGCTGTTTTTT.

The chain uses TRBV18 and TRBJ1-4; 7 positions agree with TRBD1. This CDR3 has 15 residues. Losses at the gene ends were 4 bases for V and 5 bases for J; bases not matched to a gene: 7. Per the germline V gene, CDR1 is KGHSH and CDR2 is LQKENI. The CDR3 coding sequence is TGTGCCAGCTCACAAGGACAGGCGAGAAATGAAAAACTGTTTTTT. It yields the protein CASSQGQARNEKLFF.

The V gene is TRBV19, the J gene TRBJ2-3, with D maybe TRBD1 (6 bases). Germline V gene sequence: CDR1 LNHDA, CDR2 SQIVND (reference sequence). V was shortened by 9 bases and J by 6 bases, with 22 bases between the two germline ends. The CDR3 is 15 amino acids. CDR3 sequence reads: CASNGGAGAWDTQYF. CDR3 nucleotides: TGTGCCAGCAATGGTGGAGCAGGGGCCTGGGATACGCAGTATTTT.

The chain joins TRBV6-5 to TRBJ1-2; 7 bases are shared with TRBD1. Trimming at V came to 5 bases and at J to 0 bases, leaving 6 bases not matched to a gene. Looked up from germline, CDR1 is MNHEY and CDR2 is SVGAGI. CDR3 length: 15 amino acids. The CDR3, as DNA: TGTGCCAGCAGTCCGCAGGGACAGACTAACTATGGCTACACCTTC. Translating gives CASSPQGQTNYGYTF.

The rearrangement uses TRBV9 and TRBJ2-7, with 14 bases lining up with TRBD2. CDR1 and CDR2 (germline): SGDLS, YYNGEE. J gave up 4 bases and V 3 bases, and 15 bases lay outside the gene matches. This CDR3 has 19 amino acids. Here the CDR3 DNA reads TGTGCCAGCAGCGCCGTTCCCGAACCGGGACTAGCGGGAGCTTACGAGCAGTACGTC. Protein product: CASSAVPEPGLAGAYEQYV.

The chain employs TRBV7-3 and TRBJ2-2; 14 nucleotides align to TRBD2. CDR1 SGHTA and CDR2 FQGTGA come from the germline V gene. Trimming removed 5 bases from V and 9 bases from J; junction bases left unmatched: 8. CDR3 length equals 16 residues. In nucleotides, the CDR3 is TGTGCCAGCAGCGCCATAGGGACTAGCGGGAGCCGGGAGCTGTTTTTT. The encoded protein is CASSAIGTSGSRELFF.

This chain uses TRBV19 with TRBJ2-2; possible D gene TRBD1, 7 bases. Germline CDR1 is LNHDA and CDR2 is SQIVND (reference sequence). V lost 5 bases and J lost 4, with 14 bases in between. This CDR3 region has 15 residues. CDR3 residues: CASSSYRGGTGELFF. The CDR3 DNA reads as TGTGCCAGTAGTTCATACAGGGGAGGCACCGGGGAGCTGTTTTTT.

The chain combines TRBV13 with TRBJ1-3, with D tentatively TRBD1 (5 bases). Germline loops: CDR1 PRHDT, CDR2 FYEKMQ (reference sequence). Trimming cost V 3 bases and J 0 bases, with 12 bases left between them. The CDR3 has 16 residues. CDR3 sequence: CASSLGRALSGNTIYF. The DNA of the CDR3 is TGTGCCAGCAGCTTGGGCAGGGCTCTCTCTGGAAACACCATATATTTT.

V and J are TRBV10-3 and TRBJ2-2, with 8 bases lining up with TRBD2. The CDR3 runs to 16 residues. Germline-derived CDR1 and CDR2 are ENHRY and SYGVKD. The junction had 8 bases not matched to a gene; V was cut back by 5 bases and J by 3 bases. The CDR3 spells CAISPLRGEDTGELFF. Written as DNA, the CDR3 is TGTGCCATCAGTCCACTGCGGGGGGAAGACACCGGGGAGCTGTTTTTT.

This clone was seen only a few times. The V call is TRBV5-1, the J call TRBJ1-5; D is unclear. Germline CDR1 reads SGHRS; CDR2 reads YFSETQ. The CDR3 is 13 residues long. V lost 0 bases, J lost 6 bases, and 7 bases lay in between. The CDR3: CASSLGWAQPQHF. DNA for the CDR3: TGCGCCAGCAGCTTGGGATGGGCTCAGCCCCAGCATTTT.

This clone has only one observation. V and J are TRBV7-9 and TRBJ2-7; 8 positions match TRBD1. The ends lost 5 bases at V and 2 bases at J; junction bases unmatched: 8. The germline V gene has CDR1 SEHNR and CDR2 FQNEAQ (reference sequence). The CDR3 is made up of 15 amino acids. The CDR3 bases are TGTGCCAGCAGCCTAACAGGGGGTGGACCCTACGAGCAGTACTTC. Its translation: CASSLTGGGPYEQYF.

This clone was detected ten times or more. The rearrangement joins TRBV5-5 to TRBJ1-1, with a weak D call TRBD1 (5 bases). V lost 4 bases and J lost 4, with 17 bases in between. The CDR3 has 15 residues. Germline V CDR1 and CDR2: SGHKS, YYEKEE (reference sequence). The CDR3 DNA is TGTGCCAGCAGCCCTCTGACAGCCCGAGGCACTGAAGCTTTCTTT. Protein sequence: CASSPLTARGTEAFF.

CDR3 loop: CASSLDLVVRSYTF. DNA for the CDR3: TGTGCCAGCAGCTTAGATCTTGTCGTCAGGAGCTACACCTTC. The rearrangement joins TRBV11-2 to TRBJ1-2; D unresolved. Per the germline V gene, CDR1 is SGHAT and CDR2 is FQNNGV. Trimming left V 0 bases short and J 9 bases short, with 14 bases between. This CDR3 contains 14 residues.